This T cell receptor beta chain was recovered during a study of glioma-infiltrating T cells. Using RNA template, CDR3s of TCR alpha and beta were amplified with iRepertoire arm-PCR. Tissue mRNA or PBMC total RNA, 100-400 ng, went into one-step reverse transcription and amplification. Each CDR3 protein is one row after TCRdb ran MiXCR on the multiplex PCR reads. The data show 100,000 to 150,000 distinct CDR3 sequences, 20% to 25% seen once. With V trimmed by 1 base and J by 5 bases, 4 bases remained unmatched. This CDR3 has 15 residues. The germline CDR1 and CDR2 sequences are MGHRA and YSYEKL. This clonotype was observed many times. Its antigen remains unknown. General study findings and limits: Gliomas, especially low-grade, showed above-expected tissue-blood divergence; non-neoplastic patients showed below. Very few CDR3 sequences were shared between tissue and blood.

V usage is TRBV4-1 and J usage is TRBJ2-1, with 8 positions matching TRBD2. Sequences were obtained from glioma tissue, nonneoplastic brain tissue, or PBMCs (not recorded which). The TCR comes from a human donor with low-grade glioma or glioblastoma, undergoing nonglioma brain surgery, or in good health (not recorded which). Here the CDR3 reads CASSQVGLADNEQFF. The CDR3 DNA sequence: TGCGCCAGCAGCCAAGTTGGACTAGCCGACAATGAGCAGTTCTTC.